The entry that follows covers one TCR beta chain sequence. One entry per CDR3 protein, called by TCRdb with MiXCR from the 5' RACE reads. The repertoire includes 35,000 to 40,000 distinct CDR3 sequences, over 3.5% of them detected once, and around 15% sits in the top ten. These data belong to a study of early T cells in non-severe SARS-CoV-2 infection. Trimming shortened V by 3 bases and J by 10 bases, and 10 bases separated the two germline ends. This CDR3 is built from 12 residues. Germline V gives CDR1 LGHNA, CDR2 YNFKEQ. The genes are TRBV4-2 and TRBJ2-1, with D possibly matching TRBD2 (5 bases). The specimen was whole blood. The sequence came from an adult who was a healthcare worker with PCR-confirmed SARS-CoV-2 infection or an uninfected control (not recorded which). The CDR3 coding sequence is TGTGCCAGCAGCCATGATACGGGGGAGCAGTTCTTC. This translates into CASSHDTGEQFF.